This T cell receptor (beta chain) was retrieved from a study of blood T cell repertoires in COVID-19. Background on the study: The samples span acute and convalescent COVID-19 from the United States, Italy and Spain. From T cells, B-cell-depleted T cells, or PBMCs came the material, which was cDNA or gDNA.

The J segment lost 8 bases and the V segment lost 1 base, leaving 5 bases of the junction unmatched. Germline CDR1 is SEHNR and CDR2 is FQNEAQ (reference sequence). The CDR3 totals 15 residues. Original methodology: Reference gene primers were amplified, and this amplification served to estimate nucleated cell counts. Profiling relied on immunoSEQ multiplex PCR, and the TCRdb table lists in-frame clones only, not all of them. The V and J calls and clone size come from that table; D and trimming were worked out from the DNA. The profile shows tens of thousands of clones, 85% to 90% of them singletons. A single count supports this clone.

V is TRBV7-9 and J is TRBJ1-6; TRBD1 agrees at 7 bases. Material: peripheral blood. This receptor was taken from a man in his forties or fifties with acute or convalescent COVID-19. The CDR3 reads CASSLGGDRYSPLHF. The CDR3 DNA reads as TGTGCCAGCAGCTTAGGAGGGGACAGATATTCACCCCTCCACTTT.